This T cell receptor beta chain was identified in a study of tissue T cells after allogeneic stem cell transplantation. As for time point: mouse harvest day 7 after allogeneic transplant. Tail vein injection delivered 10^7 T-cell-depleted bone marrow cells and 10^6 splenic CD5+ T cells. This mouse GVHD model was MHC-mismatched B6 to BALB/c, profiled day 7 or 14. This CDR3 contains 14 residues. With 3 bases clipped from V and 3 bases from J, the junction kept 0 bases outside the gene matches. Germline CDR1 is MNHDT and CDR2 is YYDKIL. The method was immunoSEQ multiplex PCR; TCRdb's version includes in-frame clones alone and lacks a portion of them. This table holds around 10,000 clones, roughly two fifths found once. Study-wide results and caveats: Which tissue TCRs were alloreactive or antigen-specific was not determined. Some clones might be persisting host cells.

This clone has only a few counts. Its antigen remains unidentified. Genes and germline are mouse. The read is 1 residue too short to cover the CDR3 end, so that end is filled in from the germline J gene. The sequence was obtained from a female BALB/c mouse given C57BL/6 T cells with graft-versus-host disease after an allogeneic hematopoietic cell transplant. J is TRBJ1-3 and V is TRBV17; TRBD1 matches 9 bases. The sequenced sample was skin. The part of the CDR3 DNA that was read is TGTGCTAGCAGTAGGGACAGGGGTGGAAATACGCTCTAT. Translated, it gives CASSRDRGGNTLY. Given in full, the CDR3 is CASSRDRGGNTLYF.